The source of this T cell receptor beta chain is a study of blood T cells in healthy people across ages (dated by TCRdb to the mid-2010s). The study in broad terms: In model experiments, template switching captured roughly one uniquely barcoded TCR beta cDNA molecule for every two T cells. For two donors (one aged 18 to 30 and one aged 80 or older), the study analyzed two additional independent replicas of 1 million unique cDNA reads from the same blood draw. The donors were divided into four age groups: young (average around 16 years), middle-aged (about 40), aged (roughly 66) and long-lived (about 90). The study measured age-related changes in TCR beta repertoire diversity using deep sequencing normalized with unique cDNA molecular identifiers. Beyond this particular receptor, the publication reports: Because the CMV infection status of the donors was unknown, age-related changes in expanded clonotypes may potentially have been confounded. Since profiling was done on bulk unsorted PBMCs, naive and antigen-experienced compartments could not be conclusively compared. Compared with the aged group, more naive CD4+ T cells, fewer expanded clones and increased TCR diversity were shown by the long-lived group, suggesting age selection. Observed TCR beta diversity correlated strongly with the percentage of naive T cells measured by flow cytometry. Observed TCR beta diversity per million T cells fell roughly linearly with age, and a significant reduction was already apparent by age around 40. Estimates of total diversity based on one million sequenced T cells were considered lower bounds and underestimates.

The donors were 40 or so Caucasian individuals from Russia, aged roughly 6 to 100 years, who were systemically healthy. About 9.8 milliliters of peripheral blood were drawn from each donor into EDTA-treated Vacutainer tubes. Ficoll-Paque density-gradient centrifugation was used to isolate PBMCs, with at least 6.5 million obtained per sample. Trizol reagent was used to extract total RNA from PBMCs, with at least 6 micrograms per sample. For every donor, an aliquot of PBMCs went through flow cytometry to measure the percentages of naive CD45RAhigh/CD27high T cells. At least ten counts were recorded for this clonotype. No cognate antigen has been identified for it. No much larger clone exists at a distance of one base, and base qualities are not known. Here V drops 0 bases and J drops 7 bases, and the junction holds 8 bases not matched to any gene. CDR1 SGHTA and CDR2 FQGTGA were looked up in the germline V gene. The CDR3 runs 15 amino acids, cysteine and phenylalanine included. Only CDR3 DNA is held: 45 bases, read in frame from base 1.

The library was built by means of 5' RACE. Sequenced using an Illumina HiSeq 2500. The second PCR ran for roughly 7 to 12 cycles and used a J-beta primer mix along with a sample-barcoded 5' primer. A template-switch 5' adaptor carrying 12 random nucleotides introduced a unique molecular identifier onto each TCR beta cDNA molecule. Each sample yielded at least 3 million CDR3-containing paired-end reads. First-strand cDNA synthesis was performed from all RNA using the Mint cDNA synthesis kit, with priming by a TRBC-specific oligonucleotide. After uracil-DNA glycosylase treatment, a first 18-cycle PCR used universal primers M1SS and BC2_uni_R on all cDNA. The study's own analysis went as follows. Each sample was normalized by randomly selecting 1 million high-quality reads, each carrying a distinct molecular identifier. Instead of being binned into consensus sequences, reads with shared molecular identifiers were discarded. MiTCR, run with a Q25 quality threshold and the strictest error-elimination algorithm, handled CDR3 identification, clonotype clustering and error correction. A nonparametric unseen species model with Euler transformation was used to estimate lower-bound total TCR beta diversity. TCRdb passed the public sequencing reads through fastp at Q25 and MiXCR, retaining productive beta sequences. Here each entry gathers all rows of one CDR3 protein and keeps the most common genes and DNA. For this entry, the V and J calls and clone size follow TCRdb and not the study's own pipeline. The sample records over a million distinct CDR3 sequences, 20% to 25% of which are singletons. Of the sample, about 0.8% is held by the ten largest clones.

The same data also contributed to another study, on T cells of mothers and their children. As the second study states: The donors were nine systemically healthy Caucasian individuals, made up of three mothers and their six children. cDNA synthesis used all of the extracted RNA, with about 1.5 ug of RNA in each 15 ul reaction. In the second PCR, sample barcodes and 2-4 random nucleotides were introduced via the M1S primer. Over 8.5 million TCR beta CDR3 reads were obtained for each mother, and 2.5 million to 3.5 million reads were obtained for each child. In both related and unrelated pairs, thymic selection shapes the output of TCR recombination in a similar way, with inherited differences having only a minor effect. Normalized repertoire overlap in related mother-child pairs was always slightly higher than in unrelated mother-child pairs, but the difference was never significant. No persistent microchimeric T cell clones were detected, at a sensitivity of 80 to 100 clones per million clonotypes. The study used deep NGS to compare TCR beta repertoires of mothers and children, seeking features distinguishing related mother-child pairs from unrelated individuals. On average, the children were about 12 +/- 4 years old, while the mothers were approximately 41 +/- 4 years old. Libraries were sequenced on Illumina HiSeq 2000 with 100+100 nt paired-end reads after adapter ligation with NEBNext reagents. To prevent cross-contamination, the mother and child libraries were prepared a month apart and were sequenced in separate runs. Each donor had between 500,000 and 2,000,000 distinct TCR beta clonotypes identified. Naive TCR beta clonotypes were estimated from low-frequency clonotypes matched to each donor's FACS-determined naive share, without sorting.

Source material: blood. The chain links TRBV7-3 with TRBJ1-1; 7 junctional bases match TRBD1. The receptor's source is a girl aged 2 to 10 in good health. The CDR3 region has the sequence CASSLTRGGQDEAFF. The bases read TGTGCCAGCAGCTTAACTCGGGGAGGACAGGATGAAGCTTTCTTT.